This is a list of T cell receptor beta chains from one sample in a study of immune cell composition in non-small cell lung cancer. Assay: immunoSEQ multiplex PCR; the TCRdb copy retains only in-frame clones and omits some. Of about 10,000 clones listed, approximately 64% are singletons. The sample consisted of lung tumor tissue. The source is a human donor with non-small cell lung cancer. CDR3s include the opening cysteine and the closing phenylalanine or tryptophan. Each record gives: D gene, V gene, J gene, clone size, CDR3 DNA, CDR3 protein. A D gene is named only where the DNA matches it firmly. Expanded clones are given a class, and other clones once, few, many or no size at all.

-	TRBV6-6	TRBJ2-4	-	TGTGCCAGCAGTTACTCTGGGACTCCCAATCAGTACTTC	CASSYSGTPNQYF
-	TRBV25-1	TRBJ2-3	-	TGTGCCAGCAGTGAATTCCGGGGTGGCACAGATACGCAGTATTTT	CASSEFRGGTDTQYF
TRBD1	TRBV7-2	TRBJ1-4	-	TGTGCCAGCAGCCGAAGGACAGGGGGTGCAACTAATGAAAAACTGTTTTTT	CASSRRTGGATNEKLFF
-	TRBV29-1	TRBJ2-7	-	TGCAGCGCCGAGGGGGTATCAGGCGAGCAGTACTTC	CSAEGVSGEQYF
TRBD1	TRBV19	TRBJ2-1	-	TGTGCCAGTAGTATAGATCCGGGACAGGGGTACAATGAGCAGTTCTTC	CASSIDPGQGYNEQFF
-	TRBV7-8	TRBJ1-6	once	TGTGCCAGCAGCTTAGCGAGAGATTCACCCCTCCACTTT	CASSLARDSPLHF
-	TRBV6-6	TRBJ1-1	few	TGTGCCAGCAGCTTCGAGGGGTTGGGCTCTGAAGCTTTCTTT	CASSFEGLGSEAFF
-	TRBV7-3	TRBJ2-3	once	TGTGCCAGCAGCTTAAGGAGGGCTGGGCAGGGACAGCCGGTGGCAGATACGCAGTATTTT	CASSLRRAGQGQPVADTQYF
-	TRBV5-8	TRBJ2-5	-	TGTGCCAGCACCAAAAGGGCCCCGGTTCCCCAGTACTTC	CASTKRAPVPQYF
-	TRBV7-9	TRBJ1-5	-	TGTGCCAGCGGCCCCACTACCCGGTTCAGGGTGTATAGCAATCAGCCCCAGCATTTT	CASGPTTRFRVYSNQPQHF
-	TRBV12-5	TRBJ2-2	-	TGTGCTAGTGGTTTAGTAGGGTACACCGGGGAGCTGTTTTTT	CASGLVGYTGELFF
-	TRBV5-1	TRBJ2-7	-	TGCGCCAGCAGCTTGGAAATTTCTTCGCTCTACGAGCAGTACTTC	CASSLEISSLYEQYF
-	TRBV28	TRBJ1-2	-	TGTGCCAGCAGTTTATCAGGGGACCCACTCTATGGCTACACCTTC	CASSLSGDPLYGYTF
TRBD2	TRBV7-9	TRBJ2-4	few	TGTGCCAGCAGCTCCCCTCCGGGGGGTTTAGCCAAAAACATTCAGTACTTC	CASSSPPGGLAKNIQYF
-	TRBV5-6	TRBJ2-5	few	TGTGCCAGCAGCCGACGGACGGGGAGCCAAGAGACCCAGTACTTC	CASSRRTGSQETQYF
-	TRBV12-2	TRBJ2-2	-	TGTGCAAGTCGCTTTGAGAGGGGGTGGTACGGGGAGCTGTTTTTT	CASRFERGWYGELFF
-	TRBV6-6	TRBJ1-5	-	TGTGCCAGCAGATTCACCGGGACATTGCCCAATCAGCCCCAGCATTTT	CASRFTGTLPNQPQHF
-	TRBV9	TRBJ2-2	-	TGTGCCAGCAGGAGGACCGGGGAGCTGTTTTTT	CASRRTGELFF
-	TRBV7-2	TRBJ2-3	-	TGTGCCAGCACACTAGCTGTGCAGGATACGCAGTATTTT	CASTLAVQDTQYF
-	TRBV7-9	TRBJ1-2	-	TGTGCCAGCAGCCTTGGGGGGAATCAGTATGGCTACACCTTC	CASSLGGNQYGYTF
-	TRBV6-5	TRBJ1-2	-	TGTGCCAGCAGTTACCACAGCTACTATGGCTACACCTTC	CASSYHSYYGYTF
-	TRBV5-5	TRBJ2-7	-	TGTGCCAGCAGCTTGTTGTCAGGGGGAGGGTACGAGCAGTACTTC	CASSLLSGGGYEQYF
-	TRBV12-5	TRBJ2-1	medium-sized	TGTGCTAGTGGTTGGGGTTCTCATGCAGATGAGCAGTTCTTC	CASGWGSHADEQFF
TRBD1	TRBV6-5	TRBJ1-2	once	TGTGCCAGCACCTTCCTTAAGGACAGGGGCTATGGCTACACCTTC	CASTFLKDRGYGYTF
-	TRBV5-4	TRBJ1-2	-	TGTGCCAGCAGCGCCTATTTGAGCTACACCTTC	CASSAYLSYTF
TRBD1	TRBV2	TRBJ1-1	-	TGTGCCAGCAGGAAAGACAGGGATACTGAAGCTTTCTTT	CASRKDRDTEAFF
-	TRBV5-1	TRBJ1-6	few	TGCGCCAGCAGCTTGGGGGGCGAATTAAATTCACCCCTCCACTTT	CASSLGGELNSPLHF
TRBD2	TRBV27	TRBJ2-1	-	TGTGCCAGCAGTTCCGCGACTAGCGGGGGGGCGGGAGAGCAGTTCTTC	CASSSATSGGAGEQFF
-	TRBV6-5	TRBJ1-2	few	TGTGCCAGCAGTTACTCGACGGCCTCCCATGGCTACACCTTC	CASSYSTASHGYTF
-	TRBV9	TRBJ2-5	-	TGTGCCAGCAGCGTAGTAGAAGAGACCCAGTACTTC	CASSVVEETQYF
-	TRBV7-3	TRBJ1-1	few	TGTGCCAGCAGCTCCAGGAGGAACACTGAAGCTTTCTTT	CASSSRRNTEAFF
TRBD2	TRBV11-2	TRBJ2-5	-	TGTGCCAGCAGGCCTAGCGGGGAGGAGACCCAGTACTTC	CASRPSGEETQYF
TRBD2	TRBV7-3	TRBJ2-5	-	TGTGCCAGCAGCTTAGGGACTAGCGGGGGATCGGAGACCCAGTACTTC	CASSLGTSGGSETQYF
-	TRBV7-2	TRBJ1-1	-	TGTGCCAGCAGCTTAGTCGCCCGGGGCACTGAAGCTTTCTTT	CASSLVARGTEAFF
-	TRBV10-3	TRBJ2-7	-	TGTGCCATCAGTGATCCCATGAAGGGGGGCTCCTACGAGCAGTACTTC	CAISDPMKGGSYEQYF